Included here is one T cell receptor beta chain sequence, with context. The antigen is unknown. The data originate from a study of chemoradiotherapy in HPV16-positive cancers. Study overall: Candidate HPV-specific clones and shared TCR motifs came from a couple of HPV16-positive patients.

Samples were taken several times over chemoradiotherapy. Study outcomes and limitations: During treatment, candidate HPV-specific clones and E7-related motifs expanded in tumor.

The CDR3 length is 13 residues. Germline CDR1 is MDHEN and CDR2 is SYDVKM. Trimming stripped 3 bases from V and 6 bases from J, with 11 bases between. Measured with immunoSEQ multiplex PCR; TCRdb has only the in-frame clones, and not every one. The sample shows tens of thousands of clones, about 90% of them seen only once. This receptor was identified in a human donor with HPV-associated anogenital cancer. The chain joins TRBV28 to TRBJ1-1; D gene ambiguous. The starting material was blood, obtained from a patient who underwent chemoradiotherapy. The CDR3, as DNA: TGTGCCAGCAGTTTTAATGTAAGGGCTGAAGCTTTCTTT. It translates to CASSFNVRAEAFF.